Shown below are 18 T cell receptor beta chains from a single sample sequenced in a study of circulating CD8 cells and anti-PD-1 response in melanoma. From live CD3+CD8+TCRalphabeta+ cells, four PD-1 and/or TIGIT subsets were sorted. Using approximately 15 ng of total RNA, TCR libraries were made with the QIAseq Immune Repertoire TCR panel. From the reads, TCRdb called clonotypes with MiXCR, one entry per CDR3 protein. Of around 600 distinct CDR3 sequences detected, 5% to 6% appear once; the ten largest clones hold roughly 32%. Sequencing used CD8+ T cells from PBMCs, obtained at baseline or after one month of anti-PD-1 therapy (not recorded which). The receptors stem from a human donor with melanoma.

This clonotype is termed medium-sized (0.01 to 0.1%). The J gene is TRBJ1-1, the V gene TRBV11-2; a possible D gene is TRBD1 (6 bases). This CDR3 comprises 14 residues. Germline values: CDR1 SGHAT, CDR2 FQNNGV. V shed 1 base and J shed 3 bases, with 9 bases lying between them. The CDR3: CASSLVQGDTEAFF. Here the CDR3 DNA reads TGTGCCAGCAGCTTAGTACAGGGCGACACTGAAGCTTTCTTT.

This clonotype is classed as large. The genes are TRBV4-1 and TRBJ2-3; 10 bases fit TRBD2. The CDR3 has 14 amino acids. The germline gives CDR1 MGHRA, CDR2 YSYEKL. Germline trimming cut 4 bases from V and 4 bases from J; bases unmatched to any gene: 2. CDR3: CASSPLAGPDTQYF. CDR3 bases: TGCGCCAGCAGCCCACTAGCGGGACCAGATACGCAGTATTTT.

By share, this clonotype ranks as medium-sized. The chain's CDR3 is CSVEDQGHTSGNTIYF. The DNA for the CDR3 is TGCAGCGTTGAAGATCAGGGACATACCTCTGGAAACACCATATATTTT. The chain carries TRBV29-1 and TRBJ1-3; TRBD1 is a possible D gene (6 bases). CDR3 length: 16 residues. Trimming pared 0 bases from V and 0 bases from J, leaving 12 bases between. CDR1 SQVTM and CDR2 ANQGSEA come from the germline V gene.

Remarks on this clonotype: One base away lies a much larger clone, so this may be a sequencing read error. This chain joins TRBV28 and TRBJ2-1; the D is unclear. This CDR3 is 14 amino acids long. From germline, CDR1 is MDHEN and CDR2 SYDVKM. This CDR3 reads CASSTRESYNEQLF. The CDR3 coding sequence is TGTGCCAGCAGTACCAGAGAATCCTACAATGAGCAGCTCTTC.

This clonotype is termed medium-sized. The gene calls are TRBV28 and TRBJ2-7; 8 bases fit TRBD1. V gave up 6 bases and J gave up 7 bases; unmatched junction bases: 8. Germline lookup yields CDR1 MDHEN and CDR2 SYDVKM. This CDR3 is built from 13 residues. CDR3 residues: CASRTGAQFEQYF. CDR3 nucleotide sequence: TGTGCCAGCAGGACAGGGGCCCAGTTTGAGCAGTACTTC.

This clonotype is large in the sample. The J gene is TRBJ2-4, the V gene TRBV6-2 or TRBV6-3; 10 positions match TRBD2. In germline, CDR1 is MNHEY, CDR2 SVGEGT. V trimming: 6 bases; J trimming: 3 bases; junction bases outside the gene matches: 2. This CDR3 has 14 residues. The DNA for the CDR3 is TGTGCCAGCAGATGGACTAGCGGCAAAAACATTCAGTACTTC. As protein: CASRWTSGKNIQYF.

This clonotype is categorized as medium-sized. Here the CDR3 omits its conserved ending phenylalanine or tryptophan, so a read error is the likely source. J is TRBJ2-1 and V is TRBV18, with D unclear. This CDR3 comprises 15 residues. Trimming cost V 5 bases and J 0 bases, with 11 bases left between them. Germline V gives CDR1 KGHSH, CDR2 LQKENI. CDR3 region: CASSKAGYSYNEQFS. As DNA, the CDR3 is TGTGCCAGCTCAAAAGCAGGATACTCCTACAATGAGCAGTTCTCC.

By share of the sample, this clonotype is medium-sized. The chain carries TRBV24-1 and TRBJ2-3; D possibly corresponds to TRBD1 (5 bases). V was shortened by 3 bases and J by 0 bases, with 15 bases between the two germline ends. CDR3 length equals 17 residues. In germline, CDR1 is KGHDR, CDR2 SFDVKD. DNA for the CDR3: TGTGCCACCAGTGATCCCCAGGGCGATTTTAGCACAGATACGCAGTATTTT. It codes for CATSDPQGDFSTDTQYF.

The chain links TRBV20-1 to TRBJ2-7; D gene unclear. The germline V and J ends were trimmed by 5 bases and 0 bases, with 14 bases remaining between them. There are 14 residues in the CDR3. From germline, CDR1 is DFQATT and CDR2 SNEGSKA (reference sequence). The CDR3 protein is CSAAPTEYSYEQYF. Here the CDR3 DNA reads TGCAGTGCTGCCCCGACGGAATACTCCTACGAGCAGTACTTC.

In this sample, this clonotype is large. The CDR3 coding sequence is TGTGCCAGCAGTCAAGCGGGTGGATTGGTGGACGCCTACAATGAGCAGTTCTTC. Amino acids: CASSQAGGLVDAYNEQFF. The chain recombines TRBV25-1 with TRBJ2-1; TRBD2 might be the D (6 bases). Germline CDR1 reads MGHDK; CDR2 reads SYGVNS. V was clipped by 5 bases and J by 2 bases, with 22 bases between them. This CDR3 is 18 amino acids long.

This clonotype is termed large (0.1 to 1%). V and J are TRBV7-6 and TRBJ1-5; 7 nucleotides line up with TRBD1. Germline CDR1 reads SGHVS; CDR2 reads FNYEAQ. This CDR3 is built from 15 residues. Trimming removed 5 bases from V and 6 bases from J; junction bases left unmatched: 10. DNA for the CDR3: TGTGCCAGCAGCCCACTCCAGGGGGTTAGTCAGCCCCAGCATTTT. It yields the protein CASSPLQGVSQPQHF.

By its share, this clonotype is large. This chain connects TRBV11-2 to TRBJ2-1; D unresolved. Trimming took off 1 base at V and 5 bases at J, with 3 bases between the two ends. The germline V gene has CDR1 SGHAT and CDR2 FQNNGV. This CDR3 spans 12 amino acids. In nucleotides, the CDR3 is TGTGCCAGCAGCTTAGGGAACAATGAGCAGTTCTTC. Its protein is CASSLGNNEQFF. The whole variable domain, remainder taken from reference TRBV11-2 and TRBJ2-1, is EAGVAQSPRYKIIEKRQSVAFWCNPISGHATLYWYQQILGQGPKLLIQFQNNGVVDDSQLPKDRFSAERLKGVDSTLKIQPAKLEDSAVYLCASSLGNNEQFFGPGTRLTVL.

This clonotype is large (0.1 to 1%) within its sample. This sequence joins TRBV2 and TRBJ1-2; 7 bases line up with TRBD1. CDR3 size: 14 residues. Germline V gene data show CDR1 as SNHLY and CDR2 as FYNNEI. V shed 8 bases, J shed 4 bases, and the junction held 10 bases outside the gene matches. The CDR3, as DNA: TGTGCCAGCTTCAAGACAGGGAGTTTCTATGGCTACACCTTC. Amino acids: CASFKTGSFYGYTF.

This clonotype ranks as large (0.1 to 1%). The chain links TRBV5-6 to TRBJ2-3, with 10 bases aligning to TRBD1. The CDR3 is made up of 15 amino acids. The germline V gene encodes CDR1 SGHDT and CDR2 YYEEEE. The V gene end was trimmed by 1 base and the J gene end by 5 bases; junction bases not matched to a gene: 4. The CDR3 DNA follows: TGTGCCAGCAGCTTGCCTGGACAGGGGGAAGATACGCAGTATTTT. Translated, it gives CASSLPGQGEDTQYF.

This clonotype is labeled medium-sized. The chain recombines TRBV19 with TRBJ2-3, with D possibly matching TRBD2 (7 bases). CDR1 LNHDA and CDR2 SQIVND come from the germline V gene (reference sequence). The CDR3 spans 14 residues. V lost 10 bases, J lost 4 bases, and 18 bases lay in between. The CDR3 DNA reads TGTGCCACTGCGGCGGGGGCGCTTTCAGATACGCAGTATTTT. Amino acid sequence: CATAAGALSDTQYF.

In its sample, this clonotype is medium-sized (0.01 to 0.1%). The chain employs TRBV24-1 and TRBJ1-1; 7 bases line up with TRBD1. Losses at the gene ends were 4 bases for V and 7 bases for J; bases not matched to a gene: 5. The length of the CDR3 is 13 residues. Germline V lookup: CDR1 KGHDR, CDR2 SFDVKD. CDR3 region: CATSDPDRVEAFF. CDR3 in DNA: TGTGCCACCAGTGACCCTGACAGGGTTGAAGCTTTCTTT.

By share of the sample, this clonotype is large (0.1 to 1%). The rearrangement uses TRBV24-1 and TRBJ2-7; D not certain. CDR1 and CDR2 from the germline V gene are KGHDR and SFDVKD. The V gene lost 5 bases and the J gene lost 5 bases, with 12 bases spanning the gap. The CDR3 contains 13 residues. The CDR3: CATSASWRDEQYF. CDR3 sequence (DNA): TGTGCCACCAGTGCTTCTTGGCGAGACGAGCAGTACTTC.

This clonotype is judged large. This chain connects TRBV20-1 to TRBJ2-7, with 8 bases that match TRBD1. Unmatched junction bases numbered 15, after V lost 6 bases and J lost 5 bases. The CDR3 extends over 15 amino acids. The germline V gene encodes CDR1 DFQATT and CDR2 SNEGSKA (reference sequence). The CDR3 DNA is TGCAGTGCCATAGACAGGGGCCCTGGTTCGAACGAGCAGTACTTC. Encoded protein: CSAIDRGPGSNEQYF.